This T cell receptor beta chain was found in a study of T-cell memory formation after mild COVID-19. The study, taken as a whole, reports: A balance of CD4 and CD8 characterized clones contracting day 15 to 85, whereas later expanders leaned CD4+. In pre-infection memory, a portion of responding clones appeared, which suggested that cross-reactive memory joined. Contracting CD4+ clones were located mainly in CM and EM, and CD8+ clones in EMRA.

TCRdb fed the 5' RACE reads into MiXCR, producing one record per CDR3 protein. This sample has about 430,000 distinct CDR3 sequences, with over 15% found just once. The CDR3 extends over 18 amino acids. Germline-derived CDR1 and CDR2 are MNHNY and SVGAGI (reference sequence). Losses at the gene ends were 5 bases for V and 1 base for J; bases not matched to a gene: 12. Concerning this clonotype: The target antigen is unknown.

This clonotype originated in a man aged 18 to 30 who had mild COVID-19 (a few samples of this study predate the infection). Cell type and time point are not known. This rearrangement joins TRBV6-6 to TRBJ1-5; 9 bases match TRBD1. Sequences were obtained from PBMCs or a T cell subset sorted from them (not recorded which). CDR3 residues: CASSPITGQGVSNQPQHF. DNA for the CDR3: TGTGCCAGCAGTCCTATAACGGGACAGGGTGTCAGCAATCAGCCCCAGCATTTT.